This T cell receptor (beta chain) was captured by sequencing in a study of blood T cell repertoires in COVID-19. Across the study: The United States, Italy and Spain provided the acute and convalescent COVID-19 samples. In each case, the material was cDNA or gDNA derived from T cells, B-cell-depleted T cells, or PBMCs.

The germline V gene encodes CDR1 MDHEN and CDR2 SYDVKM. The CDR3 has 17 residues. The V and J ends lost 2 bases and 5 bases respectively, with 21 bases between them. Authors' methods: Reference gene primer amplification yielded estimated nucleated cell counts. TCRdb keeps only in-frame clones here, not all; method: immunoSEQ multiplex PCR. Clonal size and the V and J genes are those of that table, whereas D and trimming came from the DNA. The top ten hold roughly 7.3% of the sample, which has 30,000 to 35,000 clones, 60% to 80% seen once. Sequenced input: peripheral blood. The V call is TRBV28, the J call TRBJ1-1; unclear D gene. The receptor was isolated from a woman in her fifties or sixties with acute or convalescent COVID-19. CDR3 DNA: TGTGCCAGCAGTTTAATCATTGATGGGCCATCGGAAACTGAAGCTTTCTTT. This translates into CASSLIIDGPSETEAFF.